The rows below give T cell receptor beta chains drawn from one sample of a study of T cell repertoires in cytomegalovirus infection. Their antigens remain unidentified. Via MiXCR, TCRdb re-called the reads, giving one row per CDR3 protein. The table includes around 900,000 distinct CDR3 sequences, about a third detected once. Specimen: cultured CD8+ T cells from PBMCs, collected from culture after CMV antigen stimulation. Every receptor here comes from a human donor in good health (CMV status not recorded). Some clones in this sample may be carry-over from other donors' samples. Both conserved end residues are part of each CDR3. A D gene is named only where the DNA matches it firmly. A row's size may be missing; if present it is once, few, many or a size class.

cdr3_aa: CASSLETSGVPEQFF; cdr3_nt: TGTGCCAGCAGCTTAGAGACTAGCGGGGTCCCCGAGCAGTTCTTC; d_call: TRBD2; v_call: TRBV7-2; clone_size: few; j_call: TRBJ2-1
cdr3_aa: CASSYSTGANGPFYNEQFF; cdr3_nt: TGTGCCAGCAGTTACTCGACAGGGGCCAACGGCCCCTTTTACAATGAGCAGTTCTTC; d_call: TRBD1; v_call: TRBV6-2/TRBV6-3; clone_size: many; j_call: TRBJ2-1
cdr3_aa: CASSLTRQGSGANVLTF; cdr3_nt: TGTGCCAGCAGCTTAACTAGACAGGGATCCGGGGCCAACGTCCTGACTTTC; d_call: TRBD1; v_call: TRBV7-9; clone_size: -; j_call: TRBJ2-6
cdr3_aa: CASTTGTSGFSATDTQYF; cdr3_nt: TGTGCCAGTACTACCGGGACTAGCGGGTTCTCAGCCACAGATACGCAGTATTTT; d_call: TRBD2; v_call: TRBV19; clone_size: -; j_call: TRBJ2-3
cdr3_aa: CASSSGTVNSNQPQHF; cdr3_nt: TGTGCCAGCAGCTCTGGGACAGTTAATAGCAATCAGCCCCAGCATTTT; d_call: TRBD1; v_call: TRBV28; clone_size: few; j_call: TRBJ1-5
cdr3_aa: CSASPSGGSPYNEQFF; cdr3_nt: TGCAGTGCTAGTCCCTCGGGGGGTTCACCCTACAATGAGCAGTTCTTC; d_call: TRBD2; v_call: TRBV20-1; clone_size: -; j_call: TRBJ2-1
cdr3_aa: CASRSTDNQETQYF; cdr3_nt: TGTGCCAGCAGGTCTACAGACAACCAAGAGACCCAGTACTTC; d_call: -; v_call: TRBV6-5; clone_size: -; j_call: TRBJ2-5
cdr3_aa: CASSKGTEETQYF; cdr3_nt: TGCGCCAGCAGCAAAGGGACCGAAGAGACCCAGTACTTC; d_call: -; v_call: TRBV4-3; clone_size: -; j_call: TRBJ2-5
cdr3_aa: CASSDGISGELFF; cdr3_nt: TGTGCCAGCAGTGACGGTATATCCGGGGAGCTGTTTTTT; d_call: -; v_call: TRBV6-4; clone_size: -; j_call: TRBJ2-2
cdr3_aa: CASRHRVLSIYF; cdr3_nt: TGTGCCAGCAGGCACAGGGTATTATCCATATATTTT; d_call: -; v_call: TRBV6-2/TRBV6-3; clone_size: -; j_call: TRBJ1-3
cdr3_aa: CASSLGQFNYGYTF; cdr3_nt: TGTGCCAGCAGCTTGGGACAGTTTAACTATGGCTACACCTTC; d_call: -; v_call: TRBV5-6; clone_size: -; j_call: TRBJ1-2
cdr3_aa: CASSPPSGGYTGELFF; cdr3_nt: TGTGCCAGCAGTCCCCCTAGCGGGGGGTACACCGGGGAGCTGTTTTTT; d_call: TRBD2; v_call: TRBV6-1; clone_size: few; j_call: TRBJ2-2
cdr3_aa: CSVLTGELFF; cdr3_nt: TGCAGCGTTTTGACCGGGGAGCTGTTTTTT; d_call: -; v_call: TRBV29-1; clone_size: few; j_call: TRBJ2-2
cdr3_aa: CASSLAGPKNTGELFF; cdr3_nt: TGTGCCAGCAGCCTCGCCGGGCCTAAGAACACCGGGGAGCTGTTTTTT; d_call: -; v_call: TRBV9; clone_size: -; j_call: TRBJ2-2
cdr3_aa: CASSHTAPTYNEQFF; cdr3_nt: TGTGCCAGCAGTCACACTGCGCCTACCTACAATGAGCAGTTCTTC; d_call: -; v_call: TRBV6-2/TRBV6-3; clone_size: -; j_call: TRBJ2-1
cdr3_aa: CASSLNRGRGNEQFF; cdr3_nt: TGTGCCAGCAGCTTAAATAGGGGGCGTGGAAATGAGCAGTTCTTC; d_call: TRBD1; v_call: TRBV7-2; clone_size: -; j_call: TRBJ2-1
cdr3_aa: CASSPTGILTQYF; cdr3_nt: TGTGCCAGCAGCCCCACAGGGATATTGACCCAGTACTTC; d_call: -; v_call: TRBV7-8; clone_size: few; j_call: TRBJ2-5
cdr3_aa: CASSTDGGNTGELFF; cdr3_nt: TGTGCCAGCAGTACGGACGGAGGGAACACCGGGGAGCTGTTTTTT; d_call: -; v_call: TRBV6-5; clone_size: few; j_call: TRBJ2-2
cdr3_aa: CASSPNLGSPATAFF; cdr3_nt: TGTGCCAGCAGCCCTAACCTCGGGTCCCCCGCTACAGCTTTCTTT; d_call: -; v_call: TRBV7-9; clone_size: few; j_call: TRBJ1-1
cdr3_aa: CVSSFIRETTGELFF; cdr3_nt: TGTGTCAGCAGCTTTATCCGGGAAACCACCGGGGAGCTGTTTTTT; d_call: -; v_call: TRBV7-2; clone_size: -; j_call: TRBJ2-2
cdr3_aa: CASSVGLATSGELFF; cdr3_nt: TGTGCCAGCAGCGTCGGACTAGCGACCTCCGGGGAGCTGTTTTTT; d_call: TRBD2; v_call: TRBV7-8; clone_size: few; j_call: TRBJ2-2
cdr3_aa: CASSLSGAGGLSSYNEQFF; cdr3_nt: TGTGCCAGCAGTCTCTCGGGAGCGGGGGGCTTGAGCTCCTACAATGAGCAGTTCTTC; d_call: TRBD2; v_call: TRBV6-1; clone_size: many; j_call: TRBJ2-1
cdr3_aa: CASSVGSGQYNSPLHF; cdr3_nt: TGTGCCAGCAGCGTAGGTTCCGGCCAGTATAATTCACCCCTCCACTTT; d_call: -; v_call: TRBV9; clone_size: few; j_call: TRBJ1-6
cdr3_aa: CASSLATTAGELFF; cdr3_nt: TGTGCCAGCAGCTTAGCTACGACGGCCGGGGAGCTGTTTTTT; d_call: -; v_call: TRBV11-1; clone_size: -; j_call: TRBJ2-2
cdr3_aa: CASSDGRPGAEAFF; cdr3_nt: TGTGCCAGCAGCGACGGGAGACCCGGGGCTGAAGCTTTCTTT; d_call: -; v_call: TRBV27; clone_size: -; j_call: TRBJ1-1
cdr3_aa: CASSQHRAQNTEAFF; cdr3_nt: TGTGCCAGCAGCCAACACAGGGCCCAGAACACTGAAGCTTTCTTT; d_call: -; v_call: TRBV7-9; clone_size: few; j_call: TRBJ1-1
cdr3_aa: CASSTQGARNQPQHF; cdr3_nt: TGTGCCAGCAGCACACAGGGGGCGCGAAATCAGCCCCAGCATTTT; d_call: TRBD1; v_call: TRBV9; clone_size: -; j_call: TRBJ1-5
cdr3_aa: CASSLAGKTDGFSPLHF; cdr3_nt: TGTGCCAGCAGCTTAGCGGGAAAGACAGATGGGTTTTCACCCCTCCACTTT; d_call: -; v_call: TRBV7-2; clone_size: many; j_call: TRBJ1-6
cdr3_aa: CASALGGWPEKLFF; cdr3_nt: TGTGCCAGCGCCCTGGGAGGGTGGCCCGAAAAACTGTTTTTT; d_call: -; v_call: TRBV7-2; clone_size: many; j_call: TRBJ1-4
cdr3_aa: CASSPMGLAGGTYNEQFF; cdr3_nt: TGTGCCAGCAGTCCCATGGGACTAGCGGGGGGCACTTACAATGAGCAGTTCTTC; d_call: TRBD2; v_call: TRBV27; clone_size: few; j_call: TRBJ2-1
cdr3_aa: CSVDLGLHGYTF; cdr3_nt: TGCAGCGTTGATCTGGGGCTGCATGGCTACACCTTC; d_call: -; v_call: TRBV29-1; clone_size: -; j_call: TRBJ1-2
cdr3_aa: CASSPGLGWEQYF; cdr3_nt: TGTGCCAGCAGCCCGGGCCTAGGGTGGGAGCAGTACTTC; d_call: -; v_call: TRBV7-6; clone_size: -; j_call: TRBJ2-7
cdr3_aa: CASSEADLGARSNEQFF; cdr3_nt: TGTGCCAGCAGTGAAGCCGACTTGGGGGCAAGGTCCAATGAGCAGTTCTTC; d_call: -; v_call: TRBV2; clone_size: -; j_call: TRBJ2-1
cdr3_aa: CASSLSGSGLEENYGYTF; cdr3_nt: TGTGCCAGCAGCTTATCGGGGTCCGGATTGGAAGAAAACTATGGCTACACCTTC; d_call: -; v_call: TRBV7-6; clone_size: many; j_call: TRBJ1-2
cdr3_aa: CASSPHQETQYF; cdr3_nt: TGTGCCAGCAGCCCGCATCAAGAGACCCAGTACTTC; d_call: -; v_call: TRBV7-9; clone_size: many; j_call: TRBJ2-5
cdr3_aa: CSVDGQADYGYTF; cdr3_nt: TGCAGCGTTGATGGACAGGCAGACTATGGCTACACCTTC; d_call: TRBD1; v_call: TRBV29-1; clone_size: -; j_call: TRBJ1-2
cdr3_aa: CVSSLHTLNYGYTF; cdr3_nt: TGTGTCAGTAGCCTTCACACCTTAAACTATGGCTACACCTTC; d_call: -; v_call: TRBV19; clone_size: -; j_call: TRBJ1-2
cdr3_aa: CASSSGTGPYEQYF; cdr3_nt: TGTGCCAGCAGCTCCGGGACAGGGCCCTACGAGCAGTACTTC; d_call: TRBD1; v_call: TRBV12-3/TRBV12-4; clone_size: many; j_call: TRBJ2-7
cdr3_aa: CASTPTYNEQFF; cdr3_nt: TGTGCCAGCACCCCGACCTACAATGAGCAGTTCTTC; d_call: -; v_call: TRBV7-8; clone_size: few; j_call: TRBJ2-1
cdr3_aa: CASSSSWGNQPQHF; cdr3_nt: TGTGCCAGCAGTTCCTCTTGGGGCAATCAGCCCCAGCATTTT; d_call: -; v_call: TRBV27; clone_size: -; j_call: TRBJ1-5
cdr3_aa: CATSDGGVTQYF; cdr3_nt: TGTGCCACCAGTGATGGAGGCGTAACGCAGTATTTT; d_call: -; v_call: TRBV24-1; clone_size: -; j_call: TRBJ2-3
cdr3_aa: CASSQVTRYTDTQYF; cdr3_nt: TGTGCCAGCAGCCAAGTGACTAGATACACAGATACGCAGTATTTT; d_call: -; v_call: TRBV3-1; clone_size: -; j_call: TRBJ2-3